Following are 10 T cell receptor beta chains from one sample sequenced in a study of blood T cell repertoires in COVID-19. Here immunoSEQ multiplex PCR was the method, and the copy in TCRdb shows in-frame clones only, minus some. The sample has 20,000 to 25,000 clones, around 82% seen once; the top ten hold about 2.9%. Sample: peripheral blood. These receptor sequences come from a man in his forties with acute or convalescent COVID-19.

The rearrangement links TRBV7-2 to TRBJ1-2; D is uncertain. This CDR3 is 13 amino acids long. The ends were cut back, 5 bases at V and 1 base at J, with 8 bases in the middle. In germline, CDR1 is SGHTA, CDR2 FQGNSA. This chain's CDR3 is CASSPGFNYGYTF. The CDR3 region has the DNA TGTGCCAGCAGCCCGGGTTTTAACTATGGCTACACCTTC.

The chain joins TRBV4-3 to TRBJ1-6; no firm D call. Trimming took 0 bases from V and 8 from J, leaving 14 bases between them. CDR1 LGHNA and CDR2 YSLEER come from the germline V gene. The CDR3 runs 16 residues. CDR3 amino acids: CASSQDISGSYSPLHF. The CDR3 DNA reads TGCGCCAGCAGCCAAGATATATCGGGGAGTTATTCACCCCTCCACTTT.

The chain has TRBV9 and TRBJ1-5; maybe TRBD1 (5 bases). There are 15 residues in the CDR3. CDR1 SGDLS and CDR2 YYNGEE come from the germline V gene. Between the trimmed V and J ends, which lost 4 bases and 6 bases, there was a span of 17 bases. CDR3 bases: TGTGCCAGCAGCCCAGACCTTTCAGGGTCTCAGCCCCAGCATTTT. This translates into CASSPDLSGSQPQHF.

The chain is built from TRBV30 and TRBJ1-3; weak D call: TRBD1 (5 bases). Trimming took off 4 bases at V and 4 bases at J, with 5 bases between the two ends. CDR3 length: 11 amino acids. Germline lookup yields CDR1 GTSNPN and CDR2 SVGIG (reference sequence). The CDR3 DNA reads TGTGCCTGGAACAGGGGAAACACCATATATTTT. This sequence encodes CAWNRGNTIYF.

The V call is TRBV9, the J call TRBJ2-5; 7 nucleotides match TRBD1. The CDR3 is 16 residues long. Germline CDR1 is SGDLS and CDR2 is YYNGEE. Trimming took 0 bases from V and 5 from J; bases not matched to a gene: 10. CDR3 in DNA: TGTGCCAGCAGCGTAGAAAACAGGGGTGGTTGGGAGACCCAGTACTTC. The encoded protein is CASSVENRGGWETQYF.

This chain uses TRBV7-2 with TRBJ1-6, with D possibly TRBD1 on 5 matching bases. Germline V CDR1 and CDR2: SGHTA, FQGNSA. This CDR3 has 13 amino acids. The ends were cut back, 4 bases at V and 7 bases at J, with 8 bases in the middle. For the CDR3, the DNA is TGTGCCAGCAGCTCAGGGTTGAATTCACCCCTCCACTTT. Its protein product is CASSSGLNSPLHF.

The table lists this clone with a few counts. Other nucleotide sequences in the sample specify the same CDR3. The rearrangement uses TRBV6-5 and TRBJ1-4, with 9 nucleotides matching TRBD1. The length of the CDR3 is 15 residues. V was pared by 0 bases and J by 8 bases, with 4 bases of the junction left unmatched. Germline CDR1 and CDR2: MNHEY and SVGAGI. The CDR3 DNA reads as TGTGCCAGCAGTTACTCGAGACAGGGGGACGAAAAACTGTTTTTT. This translates into CASSYSRQGDEKLFF.

V usage is TRBV6-5 and J usage is TRBJ2-1; 9 nucleotides align to TRBD1. The germline CDR1 and CDR2 sequences are MNHEY and SVGAGI. The length of the CDR3 is 14 residues. Germline trimming cut 6 bases from V and 8 bases from J; bases unmatched to any gene: 8. This CDR3 is CASRWTGAGDEQFF. In nucleotides, the CDR3 is TGTGCCAGCAGATGGACAGGGGCAGGGGATGAGCAGTTCTTC.

The V call is TRBV7-9, the J call TRBJ1-3; D is uncertain. The CDR3 runs 16 residues. Germline assignment: CDR1 SEHNR and CDR2 FQNEAQ (reference sequence). V dropped 1 base and J dropped 4 bases, with 14 bases sitting between them. CDR3 bases: TGTGCCAGCAGCTTAGAAGCGGGTAGGATCGGAAACACCATATATTTT. The encoded protein is CASSLEAGRIGNTIYF.

J is TRBJ2-2 and V is TRBV5-1; D is unclear. Deletions cut 0 bases from V and 2 bases from J, with 8 bases between. The CDR3 runs to 15 residues. Germline V gene lookup returns CDR1 SGHRS and CDR2 YFSETQ. The CDR3 DNA is TGCGCCAGCAGCTTGGACGCGGTTAACACCGGGGAGCTGTTTTTT. Protein: CASSLDAVNTGELFF.